This T cell receptor (beta chain) was sequenced in a study of cytomegalovirus exposure and HLA in healthy donors (dated by TCRdb to the late 2010s). Describing the broader study: An earlier analysis of more than 550 of the donors reported under 300 Gb of sequence data and around 120 million unique TCR beta sequences obtained from around 170 million T cells. About 300 gigabases of sequencing data and 80 million or so unique TCR sequences were included in an early release covering around 600 HLA-typed donors. Among the roughly 390 genotyped donors, about 83% belonged to the genetic ancestry cluster associated with self-reported Caucasian donors. The aim of the study was to test whether cataloging public T cell receptors could identify signatures of past pathogen exposure. Using immunosequencing, the study profiled T cell repertoires from around 680 subjects and related those repertoires to cytomegalovirus serostatus. Along with the approximately 670-subject first cohort, a separate validation cohort of some 130 different subjects was used. To predict cytomegalovirus infection status, the study brought together high-throughput TCR immunosequencing, statistical association of individual TCRs with disease status, and machine learning. A later analysis re-analyzed previously published TCR beta repertoires from 500 to 700 donors and added high-resolution HLA genotyping to study TCR occurrence patterns. In the later analysis, no new phenotypic data were used to find candidate immune exposures; instead, reliance was placed on TCR beta sequences and their occurrence across donors. In an earlier analysis of about 590 of the donors, high-throughput TCR beta sequencing was used to judge whether each TCR beta V gene segment behaved as functional or pseudogenic. Alongside the repertoire data, information on donor age, sex, ethnicity and CMV serostatus was compiled. A later genetic analysis took genome-wide SNP genotypes for 398 of the 666 donors and used that subset as a discovery cohort. Every discovery cohort repertoire had been produced on one sequencing platform. HLA typing included class I and class II loci at four-digit resolution. The number of donors typed differed by locus, with 629-630 for A, B, C, DRB1 and DQB1, around 500 for DQA1, 600 to 610 for DPA1, and roughly 450 for DPB1. Because of strong linkage in the cohort, five DR-DQ haplotypes were treated as single units for association and clustering. Across roughly 420 genotyped donors of the cohort, an average of about 200,000 unique TCR beta nucleotide sequences per donor were sequenced, and 15% to 20% of those sequences were non-productive.

Library preparation used the immunoSEQ multiplex PCR assay. A mixture of 60 forward primers for TCR Vbeta segments and 13 reverse primers for TCR Jbeta segments was used in the multiplex PCR. A multiplex PCR assay on genomic DNA amplified the CDR3 region of rearranged TCR beta genes. The amplified TCR beta libraries were sequenced on the Illumina HiSeq System as 87-base-pair reads. Per the original workflow: In a later analysis, 70 million to 95 million unique TCR beta chains were counted across the 500 to 850 repertoires, and roughly 9.9 million of these chains were shared by at least two donors. To remove PCR and sequencing errors, raw reads were error-corrected and collapsed into unique sequences using a nearest-neighbor algorithm that merged closely related sequences. V, D and J gene segments were assigned by aligning CDR3 sequences to IMGT reference sequences. Each retained sequence needed at least a six-nucleotide match to both a V gene segment and a J gene segment. Rearrangements were classified as productive when the CDR3 lacked stop codons and remained in frame with V and J, and all other rearrangements were classified as non-productive. Following IMGT convention, CDR3 was defined as the stretch from the second conserved V-encoded cysteine to the conserved J-encoded phenylalanine. The earlier analysis of 450 to 750 of the donors excluded any sequence lacking an unambiguous match to a single V gene segment. An earlier analysis of a few hundred of the donors classified V segments as functional when productive rearrangements were above 56.7% and as segregating when the standard deviation between donors was above 5%. To diagnose cytomegalovirus status from the catalog of TCR beta chain sequences, a statistical classification framework was built. In a later analysis, TCR nucleotide sequences were compared against IMGT/GENE-DB human TR gene sequences so that V and J genes could be assigned. In a later analysis, CDR3 sequences and most-parsimonious VDJ recombination scenarios were assigned using the TCRdist pipeline. In a later analysis, every TCR beta chain was defined by the combination of its CDR3 amino acid sequence and its V-gene family, and reads without a unique V-gene family were dropped. In a later analysis, some 600 highly shared, low-generation-probability nucleotide sequences were removed to address suspected cross-contamination and a sequencing artifact. In a later analysis, a clonal expansion index for each public chain was calculated from normalized within-repertoire ranks of inferred template counts. In a later analysis, generation probabilities were computed with a VDJ recombination model fitted to out-of-frame rearrangements, and the resulting probabilities were checked against IGoR. In a later analysis, TCR-TCR, TCR-HLA and TCR-CMV co-occurrence was scored with hypergeometric tests, and a repertoire-size bias correction was applied to TCR pairs. False discovery rates were estimated in a later analysis by permuting HLA or CMV assignments 20 times. In a later analysis, co-occurring TCRs were grouped using DBSCAN, and TCRdist sequence similarity was added for clustering within HLA-allele-positive subsets. Repertoires with fewer than 30,000 or more than 120,000 public chains, plus five repertoires with anomalous nucleotide sharing, were excluded from co-occurrence clustering. This immuneACCESS table, as held by TCRdb, lists in-frame sequences with V and J called but not all clones. Of the missing ones, under half trace to an unresolved V gene in checked studies; the others have no known cause. D and trimming come from the DNA, and the V and J calls and clone size come from that table. The sample's records list about 170,000 clones. The ten largest clones add up to approximately 0.8% of the sample.

General study outcomes and caveats: This cohort had only TCR beta chains sequenced, and the lack of alpha or paired-chain data limited which features could be detected. A further reported finding was that TCR beta sequences accurately predicted the HLA-A and HLA-B alleles for most subjects in the first cohort. Presence/absence analyses assumed roughly uniform sequencing depth across donors, an assumption that may not hold. Strong co-occurrence of HLA alleles, especially DR and DQ, made assigning TCR associations to individual alleles difficult. A later analysis found that HLA-associated TCR beta chains were more clonally expanded and had lower generation probabilities than equally common non-associated chains. A later genetic analysis associated a missense DCLRE1C variant with V-gene and J-gene trimming of TCR beta chains, and an independent cohort replicated the association. Correlated functional status among segregating V segments might reflect linkage disequilibrium, but an unknown experimental factor could not be ruled out. Across donors, most TCR sequences were observed very rarely, whereas some public TCRs were present in many individuals. Because some donors lacked HLA typing at each locus, the association tests relied only on the typed subset. A later analysis associated 17,000 or so TCR beta sequences with specific HLA alleles at a false discovery rate of 0.05. According to the authors, the approach could potentially be generalized to other disease states and immunological phenotypes. Because counts were too low, seventeen rarely observed V segments, including chromosome 9 orphons, were left out of the earlier analysis of a few hundred of the donors. In an earlier analysis of under 600 of the donors, most TCR beta V segments were observed in productive rearrangements about 87% or about 30% of the time, broadly matching IMGT annotations. The study listed approximately 160 TCR beta chains as associated with cytomegalovirus. CMV serostatus was the only immune exposure information available for the cohort. A later analysis reported that several top co-occurrence clusters appeared linked to parvovirus B19, influenza, CMV and Epstein-Barr virus. Cytomegalovirus status was reported to be diagnosed by the classifier with high specificity and sensitivity in both the original and validation cohorts. In vitro tests confirmed that a few of the cytomegalovirus-associated TCR beta chains recognize cytomegalovirus antigens. In a later analysis, the rate of TCR association differed among HLA loci, with DRB1 alleles having the most associated TCRs and HLA-C alleles having the fewest. In a later analysis, most CMV-associated TCR beta chains were found to appear HLA-restricted, with HLA associations seemingly driven largely by CMV exposure. A cluster of highly shared sequence variants was judged likely to represent a technical artifact of the sequencing pipeline. Compared with the roughly 710-donor mean, donors in an Asian-associated ancestry cluster had fewer N-insertions in productive TCRs, according to a later genetic analysis.

Points on this clone: Its recognized antigen is unknown.

The cohort comprised 550 to 700 healthy bone marrow donors. Cohort members were all nominally healthy when sampled, although unrecorded immune exposures were likely present. The donor tested CMV seropositive and was one of the 289 seropositive cohort members. Each donor provided a peripheral blood sample, and peripheral blood mononuclear cells were used for TCR beta sequencing. Genomic DNA extraction from the blood cell samples was performed with the Qiagen DNeasy Blood Extraction Kit. The TCR comes from a woman aged 18-35 years in good health and CMV-seropositive. Sequenced material: PBMCs.

Here is the DNA: TGTGCCAGCAGCACCACAGCTACCTCTGGGGCCAACGTCCTGACTTTC. This sequence encodes CASSTTATSGANVLTF. The rearrangement joined TRBV7-2 to TRBJ2-6; the D gene lacks a confident call. CDR1 and CDR2, looked up from the germline V gene, are SGHTA and FQGNSA. The CDR3 runs 16 residues from the cysteine to the phenylalanine. The sequence is cut down to CDR3 DNA, 48 bases in frame from base 1. V is shortened by 5 bases, J by 0 bases, and the region joining them spans 11 bases.